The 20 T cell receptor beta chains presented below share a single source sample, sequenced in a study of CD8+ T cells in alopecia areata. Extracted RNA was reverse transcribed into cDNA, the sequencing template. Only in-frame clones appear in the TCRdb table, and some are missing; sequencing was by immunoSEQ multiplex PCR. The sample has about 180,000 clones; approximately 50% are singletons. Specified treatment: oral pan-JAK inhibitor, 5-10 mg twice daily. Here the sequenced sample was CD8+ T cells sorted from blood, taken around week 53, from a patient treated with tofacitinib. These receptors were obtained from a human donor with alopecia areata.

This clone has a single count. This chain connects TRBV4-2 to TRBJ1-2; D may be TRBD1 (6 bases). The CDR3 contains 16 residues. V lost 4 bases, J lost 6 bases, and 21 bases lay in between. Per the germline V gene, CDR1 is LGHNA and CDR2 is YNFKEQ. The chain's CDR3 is CASSPPRHRVHHGYTF. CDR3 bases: TGTGCCAGCAGCCCCCCCCGACACAGGGTGCATCATGGCTACACCTTC.

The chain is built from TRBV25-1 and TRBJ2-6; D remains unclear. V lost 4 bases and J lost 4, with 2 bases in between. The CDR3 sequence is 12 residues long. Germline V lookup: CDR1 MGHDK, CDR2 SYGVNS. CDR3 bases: TGTGCCAGCAGTGGAGGGGCCAACGTCCTGACTTTC. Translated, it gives CASSGGANVLTF.

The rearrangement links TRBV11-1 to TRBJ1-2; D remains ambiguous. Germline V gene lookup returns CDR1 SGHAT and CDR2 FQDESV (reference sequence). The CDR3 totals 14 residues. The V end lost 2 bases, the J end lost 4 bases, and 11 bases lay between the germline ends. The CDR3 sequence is CASSLNLGSYGYTF. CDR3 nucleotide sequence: TGTGCCAGCAGCTTAAATCTGGGGTCCTATGGCTACACCTTC.

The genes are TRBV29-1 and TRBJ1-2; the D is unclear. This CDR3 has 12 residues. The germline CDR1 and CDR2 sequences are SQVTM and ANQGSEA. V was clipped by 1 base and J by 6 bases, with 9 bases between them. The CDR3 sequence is CSVEGSGHGYTF. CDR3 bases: TGCAGCGTTGAAGGGTCCGGGCATGGCTACACCTTC.

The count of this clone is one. CDR3 in DNA: TGTGCCTGGAGTGTAGCAGGGGGATACGAGCAGTACTTC. Its protein product is CAWSVAGGYEQYF. The J gene is TRBJ2-7, the V gene TRBV30, with 7 bases identical to TRBD1. The junction had 3 bases not matched to a gene; V was cut back by 0 bases and J by 4 bases. From germline, CDR1 is GTSNPN and CDR2 SVGIG (reference sequence). This CDR3 contains 13 residues.

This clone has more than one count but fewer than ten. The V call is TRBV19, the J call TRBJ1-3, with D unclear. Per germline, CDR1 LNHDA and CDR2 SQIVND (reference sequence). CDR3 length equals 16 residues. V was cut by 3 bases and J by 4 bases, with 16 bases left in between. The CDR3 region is CASSMSPRTRGNTIYF. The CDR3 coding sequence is TGTGCCAGTAGTATGAGCCCCCGGACTCGCGGAAACACCATATATTTT.

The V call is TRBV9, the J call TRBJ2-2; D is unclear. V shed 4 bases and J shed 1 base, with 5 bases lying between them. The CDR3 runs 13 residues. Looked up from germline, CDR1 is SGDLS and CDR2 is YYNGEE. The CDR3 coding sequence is TGTGCCAGCAGCCCGAGGAACACCGGGGAGCTGTTTTTT. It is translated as CASSPRNTGELFF.

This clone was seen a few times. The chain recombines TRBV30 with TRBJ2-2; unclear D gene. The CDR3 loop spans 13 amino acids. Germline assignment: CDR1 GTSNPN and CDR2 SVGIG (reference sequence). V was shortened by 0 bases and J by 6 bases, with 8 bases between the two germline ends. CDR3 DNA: TGTGCCTGGAGTGTAGGGATCTCCGGGGAGCTGTTTTTT. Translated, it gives CAWSVGISGELFF.

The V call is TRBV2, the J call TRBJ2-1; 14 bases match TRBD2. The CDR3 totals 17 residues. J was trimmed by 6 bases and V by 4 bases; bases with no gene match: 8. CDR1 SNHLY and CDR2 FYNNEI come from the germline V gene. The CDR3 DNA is TGTGCCAGCAGTGCGGGACTAGCGGGGGATCGAGTCAATGAGCAGTTCTTC. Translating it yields CASSAGLAGDRVNEQFF.

CDR3 in amino acids: CASIKGSGEQYF. In nucleotides, the CDR3 is TGTGCCAGCATCAAGGGCTCCGGCGAGCAGTACTTC. This rearrangement joins TRBV27 to TRBJ2-7; D is unclear. Germline loops: CDR1 MNHEY, CDR2 SMNVEV (reference sequence). V was clipped by 7 bases and J by 6 bases, with 13 bases between them. The CDR3 runs to 12 residues.

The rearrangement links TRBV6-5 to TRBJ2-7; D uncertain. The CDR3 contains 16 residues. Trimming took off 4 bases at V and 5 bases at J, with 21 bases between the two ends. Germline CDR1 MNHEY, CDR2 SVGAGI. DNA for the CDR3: TGTGCCAGCAGTTCCACGATCCTGACGGAACCGAACGAGCAGTACTTC. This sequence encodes CASSSTILTEPNEQYF.

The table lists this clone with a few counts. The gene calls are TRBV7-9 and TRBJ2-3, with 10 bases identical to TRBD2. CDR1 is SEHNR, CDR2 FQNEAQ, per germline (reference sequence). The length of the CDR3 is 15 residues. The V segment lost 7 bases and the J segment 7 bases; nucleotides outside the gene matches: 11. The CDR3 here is CASIVLAGPLYTQYF. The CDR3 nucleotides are TGTGCCAGCATCGTACTAGCGGGGCCCCTATATACGCAGTATTTT.

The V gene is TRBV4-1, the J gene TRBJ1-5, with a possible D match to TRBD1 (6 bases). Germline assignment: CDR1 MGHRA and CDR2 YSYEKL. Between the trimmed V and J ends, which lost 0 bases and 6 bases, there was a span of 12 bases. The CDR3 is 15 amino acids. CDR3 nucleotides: TGCGCCAGCAGCCAAGAGGGGGGGGCAGGTCAGCCCCAGCATTTT. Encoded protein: CASSQEGGAGQPQHF.

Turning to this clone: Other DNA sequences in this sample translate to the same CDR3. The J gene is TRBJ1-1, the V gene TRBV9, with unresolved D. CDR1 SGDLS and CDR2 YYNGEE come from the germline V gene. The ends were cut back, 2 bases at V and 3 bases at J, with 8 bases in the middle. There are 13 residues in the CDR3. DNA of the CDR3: TGTGCCAGCAGCGTGGGTGGGGACACTGAAGCTTTCTTT. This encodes CASSVGGDTEAFF.

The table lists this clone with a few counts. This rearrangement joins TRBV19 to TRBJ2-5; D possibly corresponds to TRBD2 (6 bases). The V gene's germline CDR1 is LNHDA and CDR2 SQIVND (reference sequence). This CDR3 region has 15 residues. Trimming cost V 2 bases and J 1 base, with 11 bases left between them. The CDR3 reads CASSIRGAGQETQYF. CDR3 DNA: TGTGCCAGTAGTATACGCGGAGCGGGCCAAGAGACCCAGTACTTC.

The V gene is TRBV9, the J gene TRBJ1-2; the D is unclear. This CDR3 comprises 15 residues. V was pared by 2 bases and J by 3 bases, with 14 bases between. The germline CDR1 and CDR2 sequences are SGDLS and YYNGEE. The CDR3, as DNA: TGTGCCAGCAGCGTCCGGGCTGAGGGCGACTATGGCTACACCTTC. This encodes CASSVRAEGDYGYTF.

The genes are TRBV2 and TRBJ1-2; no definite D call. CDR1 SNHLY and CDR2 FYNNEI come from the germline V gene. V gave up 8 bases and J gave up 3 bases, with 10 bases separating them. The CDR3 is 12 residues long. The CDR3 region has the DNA TGTGCCAGCTGGGTTGGCGACTATGGCTACACCTTC. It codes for CASWVGDYGYTF.

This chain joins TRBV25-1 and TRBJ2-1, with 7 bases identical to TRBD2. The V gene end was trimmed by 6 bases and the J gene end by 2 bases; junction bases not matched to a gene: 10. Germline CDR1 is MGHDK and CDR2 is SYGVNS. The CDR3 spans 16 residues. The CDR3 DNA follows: TGTGCCAGCAGGGTAGGGAGGGAGGGACCCTACAATGAGCAGTTCTTC. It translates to CASRVGREGPYNEQFF.

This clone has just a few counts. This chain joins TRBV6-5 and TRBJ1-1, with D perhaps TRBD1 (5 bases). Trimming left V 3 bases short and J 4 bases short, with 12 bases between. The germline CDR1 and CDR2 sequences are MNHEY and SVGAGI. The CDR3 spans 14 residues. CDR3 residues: CASSYDGGTTEAFF. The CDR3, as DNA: TGTGCCAGCAGTTATGACGGGGGTACCACTGAAGCTTTCTTT.

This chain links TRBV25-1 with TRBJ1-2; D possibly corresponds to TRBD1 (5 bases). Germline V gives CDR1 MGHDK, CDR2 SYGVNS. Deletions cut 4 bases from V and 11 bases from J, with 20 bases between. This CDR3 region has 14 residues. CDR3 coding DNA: TGTGCCAGCAGTGCTCGGGACCCCTGGGGGAGATACACCTTC. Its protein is CASSARDPWGRYTF.